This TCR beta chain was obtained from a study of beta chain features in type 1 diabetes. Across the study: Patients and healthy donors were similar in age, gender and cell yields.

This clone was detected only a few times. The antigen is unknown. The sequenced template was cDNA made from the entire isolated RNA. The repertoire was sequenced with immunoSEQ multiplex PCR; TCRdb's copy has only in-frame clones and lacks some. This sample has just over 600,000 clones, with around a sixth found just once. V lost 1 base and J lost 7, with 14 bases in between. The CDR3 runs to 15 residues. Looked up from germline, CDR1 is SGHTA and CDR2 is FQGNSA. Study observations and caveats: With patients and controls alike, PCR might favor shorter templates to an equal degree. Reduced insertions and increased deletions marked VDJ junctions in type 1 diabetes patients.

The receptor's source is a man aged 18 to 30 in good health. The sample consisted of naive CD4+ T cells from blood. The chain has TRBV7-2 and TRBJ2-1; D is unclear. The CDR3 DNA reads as TGTGCCAGCAGCTTAGAATTATCACTACGGAATGAGCAGTTCTTC. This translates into CASSLELSLRNEQFF.